This T cell receptor (beta chain) was sequenced in a study of T cell responses to AZD1222 COVID-19 vaccine. Study-level results: Clonal diversity was possibly underestimated; the donors were predominantly white British and more often female.

Notes on this clone: No antigen is known for it.

Germline loops: CDR1 MDHEN, CDR2 SYDVKM. V was clipped by 6 bases and J by 3 bases, with 14 bases between them. The CDR3 length is 15 residues. Libraries were prepared by immunoSEQ multiplex PCR; TCRdb keeps only in-frame clonotypes and omits some of them. The sample contains 56,000 or so clones, around 80% of which appear only once. The source is an adult who received the AZD1222 COVID-19 vaccine. The source was peripheral blood, collected 28 days after the second AZD1222 dose. The gene calls are TRBV28 and TRBJ1-4, with D possibly TRBD1 on 6 matching bases. The CDR3 nucleotides are TGTGCCAGCAGCACATCGGGGGCTGCTAATGAAAAACTGTTTTTT. Encoded protein: CASSTSGAANEKLFF.